This T cell receptor (beta chain) emerged from a study of T cell clones after liver transplantation. About the study: TCRbeta sequencing after a pre-transplant mixed lymphocyte reaction identified graft-donor-reactive clones, later tracked in post-transplant blood.

Points from the study as a whole: These preliminary findings come from unstandardized post-transplant sampling times. The donor-reactive repertoire was only partly measurable in two subjects, lacking donor cells. Graft donor-reactive T cells possibly entered the graft instead of undergoing deletion.

Sequenced by immunoSEQ multiplex PCR; TCRdb stores in-frame clones only, minus some. Of 68,000 or so clones detected, around 80% appear once; the ten largest clones hold about 0.64%. Worth noting for this clone: Its antigen is not known.

Germline assignment: CDR1 SGHTA and CDR2 FQGNSA. The V and J ends lost 5 bases and 7 bases, in that order; junction bases with no gene match: 5. The CDR3 covers 15 residues. This clonotype was obtained from a human donor who received a liver transplant. The sample in question was CD4+ T cells from blood, obtained before liver transplant. The chain combines TRBV7-2 with TRBJ2-2; 12 bases agree with TRBD2. The CDR3 spells CASSTGTSGLGELFF. The CDR3 DNA reads as TGTGCCAGCAGCACGGGGACTAGCGGGCTCGGGGAGCTGTTTTTT.